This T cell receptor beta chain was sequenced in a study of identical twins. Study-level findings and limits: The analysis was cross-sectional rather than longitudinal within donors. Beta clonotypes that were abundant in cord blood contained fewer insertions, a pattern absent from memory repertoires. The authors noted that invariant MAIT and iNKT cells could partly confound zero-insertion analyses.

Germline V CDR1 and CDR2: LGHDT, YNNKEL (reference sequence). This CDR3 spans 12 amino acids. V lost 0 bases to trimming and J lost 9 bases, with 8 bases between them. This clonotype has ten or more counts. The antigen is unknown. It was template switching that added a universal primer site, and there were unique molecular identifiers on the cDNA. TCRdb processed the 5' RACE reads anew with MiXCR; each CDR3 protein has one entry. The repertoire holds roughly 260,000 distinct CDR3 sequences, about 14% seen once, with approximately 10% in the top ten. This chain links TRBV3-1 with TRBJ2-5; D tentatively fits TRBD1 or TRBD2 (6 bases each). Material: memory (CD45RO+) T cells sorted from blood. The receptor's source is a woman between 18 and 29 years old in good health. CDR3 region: CASSQERGAQYF. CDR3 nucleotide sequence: TGTGCCAGCAGCCAAGAAAGGGGGGCCCAGTACTTC.